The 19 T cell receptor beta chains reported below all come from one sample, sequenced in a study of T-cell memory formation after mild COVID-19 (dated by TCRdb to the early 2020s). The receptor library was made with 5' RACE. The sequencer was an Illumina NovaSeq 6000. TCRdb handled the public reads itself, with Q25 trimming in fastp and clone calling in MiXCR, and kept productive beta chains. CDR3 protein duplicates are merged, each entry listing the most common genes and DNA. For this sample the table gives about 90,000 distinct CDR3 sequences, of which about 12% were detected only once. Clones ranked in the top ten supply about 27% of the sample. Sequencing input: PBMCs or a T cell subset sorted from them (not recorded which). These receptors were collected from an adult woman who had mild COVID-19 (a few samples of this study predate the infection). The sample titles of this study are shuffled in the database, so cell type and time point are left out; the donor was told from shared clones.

CDR3 loop: CASSLAGVYYEQYF. As DNA, the CDR3 is TGTGCCAGCAGTTTAGCGGGCGTCTACTACGAGCAGTACTTC. The chain couples TRBV27 to TRBJ2-7, with D perhaps matching TRBD2 (5 bases). Germline V lookup: CDR1 MNHEY, CDR2 SMNVEV (reference sequence). This CDR3 is 14 amino acids long. V was shortened by 2 bases and J by 3 bases, with 11 bases between the two germline ends.

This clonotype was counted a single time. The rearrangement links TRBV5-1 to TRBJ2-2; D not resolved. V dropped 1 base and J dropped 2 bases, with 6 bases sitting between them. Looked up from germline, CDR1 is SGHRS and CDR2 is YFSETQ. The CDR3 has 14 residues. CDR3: CASSLLYNTGELFF. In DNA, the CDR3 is TGCGCCAGCAGCTTGCTCTACAACACCGGGGAGCTGTTTTTT.

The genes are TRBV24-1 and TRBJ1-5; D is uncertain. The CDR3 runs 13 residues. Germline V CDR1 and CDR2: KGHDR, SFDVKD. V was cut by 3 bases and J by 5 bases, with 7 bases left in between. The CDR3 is CATSDGGDQPQHF. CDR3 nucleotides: TGTGCCACCAGTGATGGTGGGGATCAGCCCCAGCATTTT.

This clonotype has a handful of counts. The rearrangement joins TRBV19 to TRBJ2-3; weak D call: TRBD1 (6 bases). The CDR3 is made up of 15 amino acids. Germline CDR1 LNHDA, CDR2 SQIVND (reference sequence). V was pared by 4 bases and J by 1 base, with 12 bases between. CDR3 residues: CASSSRDTGTDTQYF. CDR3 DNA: TGTGCCAGTAGTAGCCGGGACACCGGCACAGATACGCAGTATTTT.

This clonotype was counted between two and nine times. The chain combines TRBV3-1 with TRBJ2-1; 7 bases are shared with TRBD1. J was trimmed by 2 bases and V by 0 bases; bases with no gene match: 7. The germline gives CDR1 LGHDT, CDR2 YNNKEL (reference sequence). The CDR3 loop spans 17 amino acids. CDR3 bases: TGTGCCAGCAGCCAAGATGAGGACAGGTTTCCCTACAATGAGCAGTTCTTC. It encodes CASSQDEDRFPYNEQFF.

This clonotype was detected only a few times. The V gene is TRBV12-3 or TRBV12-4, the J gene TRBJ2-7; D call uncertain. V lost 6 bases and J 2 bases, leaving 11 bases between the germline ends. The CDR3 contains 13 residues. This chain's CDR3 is CASSPAWTYEQYF. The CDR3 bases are TGTGCCAGCAGCCCCGCATGGACCTACGAGCAGTACTTC.

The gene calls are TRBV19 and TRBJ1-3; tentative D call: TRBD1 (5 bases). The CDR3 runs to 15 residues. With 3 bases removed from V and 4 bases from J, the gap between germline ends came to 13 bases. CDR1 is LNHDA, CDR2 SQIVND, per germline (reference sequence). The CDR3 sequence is CASSISQGGGNTIYF. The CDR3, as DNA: TGTGCCAGTAGTATTTCGCAGGGAGGAGGAAACACCATATATTTT.

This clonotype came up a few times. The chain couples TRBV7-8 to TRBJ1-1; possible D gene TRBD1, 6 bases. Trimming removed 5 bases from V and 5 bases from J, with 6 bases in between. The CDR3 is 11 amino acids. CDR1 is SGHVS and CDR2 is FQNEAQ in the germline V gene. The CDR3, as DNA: TGTGCCAGCAGCACAGGGACTGAAGCTTTCTTT. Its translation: CASSTGTEAFF. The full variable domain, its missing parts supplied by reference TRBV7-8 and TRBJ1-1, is GAGVSQSPRYKVAKRGQDVALRCDPISGHVSLFWYQQALGQGPEFLTYFQNEAQLDKSGLPSDRFFAERPEGSVSTLKIQRTQQEDSAVYLCASSTGTEAFFGQGTRLTVV.

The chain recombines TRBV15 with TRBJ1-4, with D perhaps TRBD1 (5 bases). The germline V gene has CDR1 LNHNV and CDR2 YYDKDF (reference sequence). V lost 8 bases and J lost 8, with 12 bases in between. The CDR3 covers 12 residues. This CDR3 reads CATAGAGEKLFF. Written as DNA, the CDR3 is TGTGCCACCGCTGGGGCAGGCGAAAAACTGTTTTTT.

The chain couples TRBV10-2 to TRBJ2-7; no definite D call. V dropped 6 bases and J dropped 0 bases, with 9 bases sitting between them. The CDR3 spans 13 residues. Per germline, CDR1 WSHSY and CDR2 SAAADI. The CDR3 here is CASRPGDSYEQYF. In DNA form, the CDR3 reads TGCGCCAGCAGGCCTGGGGACTCCTACGAGCAGTACTTC.

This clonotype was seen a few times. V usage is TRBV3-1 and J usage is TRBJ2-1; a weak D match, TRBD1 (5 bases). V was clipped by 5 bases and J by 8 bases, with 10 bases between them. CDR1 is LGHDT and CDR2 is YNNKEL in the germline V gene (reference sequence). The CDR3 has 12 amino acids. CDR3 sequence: CASSKGQDEQFF. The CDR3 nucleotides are TGTGCCAGCAGCAAGGGGCAGGATGAGCAGTTCTTC.

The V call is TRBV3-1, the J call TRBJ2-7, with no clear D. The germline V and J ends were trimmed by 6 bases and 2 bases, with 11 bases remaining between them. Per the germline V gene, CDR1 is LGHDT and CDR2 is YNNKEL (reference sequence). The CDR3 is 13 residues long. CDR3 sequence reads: CASSGEDPYEQYF. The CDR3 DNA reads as TGTGCCAGCAGTGGAGAGGATCCCTACGAGCAGTACTTC.

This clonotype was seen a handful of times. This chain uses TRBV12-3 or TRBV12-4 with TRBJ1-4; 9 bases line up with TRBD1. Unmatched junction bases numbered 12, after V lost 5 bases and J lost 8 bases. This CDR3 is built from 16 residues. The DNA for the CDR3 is TGTGCCAGCAGTCATCCACCGGGACAGGGAGAAGAAAAACTGTTTTTT. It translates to CASSHPPGQGEEKLFF.

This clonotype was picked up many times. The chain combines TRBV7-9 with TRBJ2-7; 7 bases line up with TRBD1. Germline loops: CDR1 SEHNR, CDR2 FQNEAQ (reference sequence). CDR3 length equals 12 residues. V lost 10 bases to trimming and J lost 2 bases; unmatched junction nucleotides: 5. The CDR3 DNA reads TGTGCCACTGAGGGGGCCACCTACGAGCAGTACTTC. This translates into CATEGATYEQYF.

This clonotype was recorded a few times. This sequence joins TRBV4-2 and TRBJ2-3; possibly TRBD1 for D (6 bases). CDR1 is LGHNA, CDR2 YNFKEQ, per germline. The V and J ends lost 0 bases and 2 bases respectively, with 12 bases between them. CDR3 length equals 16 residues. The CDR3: CASSQDFTGLTDTQYF. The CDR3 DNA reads TGTGCCAGCAGCCAAGATTTTACAGGGCTCACAGATACGCAGTATTTT.

Here the CDR3 reads CASSFDGTARAGELFF. CDR3 sequence (DNA): TGTGCCAGCAGCTTCGACGGGACAGCCAGGGCCGGGGAGCTGTTTTTT. The chain uses TRBV5-4 and TRBJ2-2; 7 nucleotides agree with TRBD1. The CDR3 spans 16 residues. Germline lookup yields CDR1 SGHNT and CDR2 YYREEE (reference sequence). Germline trimming cut 2 bases from V and 6 bases from J; bases unmatched to any gene: 10. The entire variable domain, with the rest obtained from reference TRBV5-4 and TRBJ2-2, is as follows: ETGVTQSPTHLIKTRGQQVTLRCSSQSGHNTVSWYQQALGQGPQFIFQYYREEENGRGNFPPRFSGLQFPNYSSELNVNALELDDSALYLCASSFDGTARAGELFFGEGSRLTVL.

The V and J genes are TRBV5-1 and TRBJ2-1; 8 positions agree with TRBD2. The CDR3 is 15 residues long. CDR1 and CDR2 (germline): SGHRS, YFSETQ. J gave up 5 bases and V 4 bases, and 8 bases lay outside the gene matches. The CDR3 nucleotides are TGCGCCAGCAGCCGGGAGGGAGCGGGGAACAATGAGCAGTTCTTC. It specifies CASSREGAGNNEQFF.

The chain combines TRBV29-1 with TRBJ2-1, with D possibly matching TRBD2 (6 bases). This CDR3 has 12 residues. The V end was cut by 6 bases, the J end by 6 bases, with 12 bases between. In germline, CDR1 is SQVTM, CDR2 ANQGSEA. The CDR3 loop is CSVVAEGNEQFF. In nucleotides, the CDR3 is TGCAGCGTGGTGGCGGAGGGCAATGAGCAGTTCTTC.

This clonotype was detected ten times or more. CDR3 protein: CASSRWSGDEQYF. As DNA, the CDR3 is TGTGCCAGCAGCCGGTGGTCGGGGGACGAGCAGTACTTC. The rearrangement links TRBV7-9 to TRBJ2-7; maybe TRBD2 (6 bases). The CDR3 loop spans 13 amino acids. The germline gives CDR1 SEHNR, CDR2 FQNEAQ (reference sequence). The V end was cut by 5 bases, the J end by 5 bases, with 13 bases between.